This T cell receptor beta chain was sequenced in a study of OX40 agonist ivuxolimab in advanced cancers. At the level of the study: A partial response was reached by three patients: one with hepatocellular carcinoma and two with cutaneous melanoma.

Profiled with immunoSEQ multiplex PCR; TCRdb holds only in-frame clones, not every one. The sample includes 65,000 to 70,000 clones, nearly 85% of them seen just once. Trimming took 4 bases from V and 2 from J; bases not matched to a gene: 5. This CDR3 contains 14 residues. The germline CDR1 and CDR2 sequences are SGHKS and YYEKEE (reference sequence). The starting material was CD4+ or CD8+ T cells sorted from blood, obtained in a trial of the OX40 agonist ivuxolimab. The chain employs TRBV5-5 and TRBJ2-5; 7 positions agree with TRBD2. This TCR came from an adult with an advanced solid tumor such as melanoma, head and neck, liver or kidney cancer. CDR3 loop: CASSREAVQETQYF. In DNA, the CDR3 is TGTGCCAGCAGCCGGGAGGCAGTTCAAGAGACCCAGTACTTC.